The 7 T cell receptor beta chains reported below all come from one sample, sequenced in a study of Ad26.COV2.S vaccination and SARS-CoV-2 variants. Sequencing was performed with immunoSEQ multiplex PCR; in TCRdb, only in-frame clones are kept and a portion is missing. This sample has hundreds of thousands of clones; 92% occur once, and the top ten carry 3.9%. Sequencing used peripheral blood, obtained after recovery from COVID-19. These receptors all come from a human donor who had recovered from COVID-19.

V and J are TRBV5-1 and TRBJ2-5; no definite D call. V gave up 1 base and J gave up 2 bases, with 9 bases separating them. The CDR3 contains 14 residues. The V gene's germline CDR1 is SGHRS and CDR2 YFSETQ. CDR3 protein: CASSLSLGQETQYF. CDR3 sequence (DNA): TGCGCCAGCAGCTTGAGTCTAGGACAAGAGACCCAGTACTTC.

The CDR3 DNA follows: TGCGCCAGCAGCTTGGGACAGGTTTTGAGGAACACTGAAGCTTTCTTT. Amino acids: CASSLGQVLRNTEAFF. The gene calls are TRBV5-1 and TRBJ1-1; a possible D gene is TRBD1 (6 bases). Looked up from germline, CDR1 is SGHRS and CDR2 is YFSETQ. There are 16 residues in the CDR3. Trimming took 0 bases from V and 1 from J, leaving 13 bases between them.

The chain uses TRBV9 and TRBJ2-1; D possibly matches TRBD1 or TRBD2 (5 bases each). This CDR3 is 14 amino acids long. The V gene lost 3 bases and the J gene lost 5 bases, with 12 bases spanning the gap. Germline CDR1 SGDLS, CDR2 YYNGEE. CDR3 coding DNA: TGTGCCAGCAGCGCCGGGACCGCGCACAATGAGCAGTTCTTC. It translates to CASSAGTAHNEQFF.

The CDR3 nucleotides read TGTGCCAGCAGCTTAGGGGGAGGAGGGACAGGGAACACCGGGGAGCTGTTTTTT. Protein: CASSLGGGGTGNTGELFF. The chain is built from TRBV7-2 and TRBJ2-2; 8 bases line up with TRBD1. With 1 base clipped from V and 1 base from J, the junction kept 8 bases outside the gene matches. The CDR3 spans 18 residues. In germline, CDR1 is SGHTA, CDR2 FQGNSA.

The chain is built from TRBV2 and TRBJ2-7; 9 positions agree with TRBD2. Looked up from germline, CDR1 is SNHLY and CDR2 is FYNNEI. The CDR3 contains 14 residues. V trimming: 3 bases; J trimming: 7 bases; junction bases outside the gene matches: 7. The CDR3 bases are TGTGCCAGCAGTGACTCTAGCGGGGTCTTTGAGCAGTACTTC. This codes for CASSDSSGVFEQYF.

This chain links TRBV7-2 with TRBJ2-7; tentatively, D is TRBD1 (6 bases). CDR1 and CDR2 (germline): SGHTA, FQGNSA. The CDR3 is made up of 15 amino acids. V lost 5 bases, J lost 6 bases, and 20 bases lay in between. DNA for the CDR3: TGTGCCAGCAGCCCCGGAGACAGGCCCCGGGGCGAGCAGTACTTC. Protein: CASSPGDRPRGEQYF. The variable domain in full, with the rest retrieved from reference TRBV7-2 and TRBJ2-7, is GAGVSQSPSNKVTEKGKDVELRCDPISGHTALYWYRQSLGQGLEFLIYFQGNSAPDKSGLPSDRFSAERTGGSVSTLTIQRTQQEDSAVYLCASSPGDRPRGEQYFGPGTRLTVT.

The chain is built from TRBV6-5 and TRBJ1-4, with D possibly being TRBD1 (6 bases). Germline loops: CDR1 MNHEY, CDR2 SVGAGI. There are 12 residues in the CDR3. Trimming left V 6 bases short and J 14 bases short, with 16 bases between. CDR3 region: CASSRPQGQLFF. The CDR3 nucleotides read TGTGCCAGCAGCCGACCTCAGGGGCAGCTGTTTTTT.